This T cell receptor (beta chain) was sequenced in a study of identical twins. The study's findings and limits: Memory repertoires lacked the insertion deficit that abundant cord blood beta clonotypes showed. Twin-shared out-of-frame alpha sequences showed excess low generation probability.

CDR1 SGHRS and CDR2 YFSETQ come from the germline V gene. Trimming cost V 3 bases and J 2 bases; bases outside gene matches: 8. The CDR3 is made up of 17 amino acids. Each CDR3 protein is one row after TCRdb ran MiXCR on the 5' RACE reads. The repertoire holds approximately 700,000 distinct CDR3 sequences, with less than 7% as singletons. Comment on this clonotype: Its matching antigen is unknown.

The sequence came from a man aged 18 to 35 in good health. Sequences were obtained from naive T cells sorted from blood. The gene calls are TRBV5-1 and TRBJ2-1; TRBD2 matches at 10 bases. Here the CDR3 DNA reads TGCGCCAGCAGCTCACAATGGACTAGCGGACCCTACAATGAGCAGTTCTTC. Encoded protein: CASSSQWTSGPYNEQFF.